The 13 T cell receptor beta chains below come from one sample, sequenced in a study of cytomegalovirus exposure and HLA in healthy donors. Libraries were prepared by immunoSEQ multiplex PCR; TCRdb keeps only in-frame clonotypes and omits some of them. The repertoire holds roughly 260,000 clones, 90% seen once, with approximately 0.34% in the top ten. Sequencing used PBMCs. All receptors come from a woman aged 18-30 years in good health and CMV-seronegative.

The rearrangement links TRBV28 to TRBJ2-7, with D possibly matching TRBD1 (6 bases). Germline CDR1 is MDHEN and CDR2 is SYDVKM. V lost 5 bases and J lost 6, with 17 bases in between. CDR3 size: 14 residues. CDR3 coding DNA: TGTGCCAGCAGTCTCGGGACACATGGGGTCGAGCAGTACTTC. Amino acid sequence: CASSLGTHGVEQYF.

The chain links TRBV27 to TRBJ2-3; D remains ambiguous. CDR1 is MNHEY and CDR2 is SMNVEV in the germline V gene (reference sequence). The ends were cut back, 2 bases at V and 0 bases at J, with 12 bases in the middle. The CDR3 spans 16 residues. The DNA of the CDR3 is TGTGCCAGCAGTTTACTTGGGTACGGGAGCACAGATACGCAGTATTTT. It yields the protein CASSLLGYGSTDTQYF.

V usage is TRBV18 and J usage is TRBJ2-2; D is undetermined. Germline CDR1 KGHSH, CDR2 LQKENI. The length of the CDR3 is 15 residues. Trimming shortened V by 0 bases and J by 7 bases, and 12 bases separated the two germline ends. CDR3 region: CASSPPFRSDGELFF. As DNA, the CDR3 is TGTGCCAGCTCACCACCGTTCAGGTCCGACGGGGAGCTGTTTTTT.

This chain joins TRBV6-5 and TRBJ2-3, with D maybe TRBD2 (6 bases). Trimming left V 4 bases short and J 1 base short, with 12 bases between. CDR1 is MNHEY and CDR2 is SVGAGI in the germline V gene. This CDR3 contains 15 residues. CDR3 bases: TGTGCCAGCAGTTCAATGGGCGGGGGCACAGATACGCAGTATTTT. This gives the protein CASSSMGGGTDTQYF.

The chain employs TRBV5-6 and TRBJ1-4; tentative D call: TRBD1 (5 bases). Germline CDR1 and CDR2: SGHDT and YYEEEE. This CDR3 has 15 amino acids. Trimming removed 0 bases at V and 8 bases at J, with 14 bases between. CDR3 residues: CASSLEAGITEKLFF. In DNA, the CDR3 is TGTGCCAGCAGCTTGGAGGCAGGGATAACGGAAAAACTGTTTTTT.

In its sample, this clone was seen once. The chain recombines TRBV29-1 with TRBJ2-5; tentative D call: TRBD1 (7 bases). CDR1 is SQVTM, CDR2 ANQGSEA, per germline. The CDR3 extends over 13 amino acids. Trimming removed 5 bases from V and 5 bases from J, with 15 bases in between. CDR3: CSVPGPGGETQYF. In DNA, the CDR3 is TGCAGCGTTCCGGGCCCAGGGGGGGAGACCCAGTACTTC.

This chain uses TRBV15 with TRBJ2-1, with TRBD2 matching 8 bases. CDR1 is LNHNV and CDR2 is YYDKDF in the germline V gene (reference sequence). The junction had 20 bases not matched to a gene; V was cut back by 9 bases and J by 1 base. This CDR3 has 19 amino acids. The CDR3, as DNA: TGTGCCACGCGCTTTGGGGCGGGGGGACAACGCGGGTCCTACAATGAGCAGTTCTTC. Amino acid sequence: CATRFGAGGQRGSYNEQFF.

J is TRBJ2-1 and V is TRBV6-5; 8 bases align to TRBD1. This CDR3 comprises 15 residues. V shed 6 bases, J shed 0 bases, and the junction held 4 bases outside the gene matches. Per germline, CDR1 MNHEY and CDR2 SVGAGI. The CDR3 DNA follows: TGTGCCAGCAGCCTACAGGGGGTCTCCTACAATGAGCAGTTCTTC. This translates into CASSLQGVSYNEQFF.

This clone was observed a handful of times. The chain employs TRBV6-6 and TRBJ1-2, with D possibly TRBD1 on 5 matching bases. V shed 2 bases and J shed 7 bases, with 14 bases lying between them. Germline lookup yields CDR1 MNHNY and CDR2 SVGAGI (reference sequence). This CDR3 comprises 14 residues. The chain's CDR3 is CASSYTPREGGYTF. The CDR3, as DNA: TGTGCCAGCAGTTACACGCCCAGGGAGGGTGGCTACACCTTC.

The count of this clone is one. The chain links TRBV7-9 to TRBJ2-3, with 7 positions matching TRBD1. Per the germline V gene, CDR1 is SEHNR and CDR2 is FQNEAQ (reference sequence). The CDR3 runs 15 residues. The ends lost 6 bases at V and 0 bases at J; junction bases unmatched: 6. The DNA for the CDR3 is TGTGCCAGCAGTAACAGGGGATATAGCACAGATACGCAGTATTTT. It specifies CASSNRGYSTDTQYF. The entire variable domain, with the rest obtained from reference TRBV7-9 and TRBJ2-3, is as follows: DTGVSQNPRHKITKRGQNVTFRCDPISEHNRLYWYRQTLGQGPEFLTYFQNEAQLEKSRLLSDRFSAERPKGSFSTLEIQRTEQGDSAMYLCASSNRGYSTDTQYFGPGTRLTVL.

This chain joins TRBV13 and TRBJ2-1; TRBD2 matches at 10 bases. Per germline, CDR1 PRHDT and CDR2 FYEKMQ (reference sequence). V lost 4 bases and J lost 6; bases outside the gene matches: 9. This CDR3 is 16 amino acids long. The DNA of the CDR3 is TGTGCCAGCAGCTCACGAACTAGCGGGGCTGGCAATGAGCAGTTCTTC. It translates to CASSSRTSGAGNEQFF.

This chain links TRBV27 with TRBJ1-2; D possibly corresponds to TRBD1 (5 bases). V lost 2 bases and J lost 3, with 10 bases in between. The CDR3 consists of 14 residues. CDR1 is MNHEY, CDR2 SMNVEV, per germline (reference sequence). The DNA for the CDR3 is TGTGCCAGCAGTTTAACAGGCTTCGACTATGGCTACACCTTC. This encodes CASSLTGFDYGYTF.

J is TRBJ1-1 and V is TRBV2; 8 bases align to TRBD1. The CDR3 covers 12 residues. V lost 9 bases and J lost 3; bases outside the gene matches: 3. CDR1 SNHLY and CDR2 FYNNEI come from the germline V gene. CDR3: CASTTGDTEAFF. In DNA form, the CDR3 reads TGTGCCAGTACGACAGGGGACACTGAAGCTTTCTTT.